A single T cell receptor (beta chain) is shown here with its context. The sample comes from a study of blood T cell repertoires in COVID-19. Study-level information: Spain, Italy and the United States supplied samples that represented acute and convalescent COVID-19.

This CDR3 spans 15 amino acids. In germline, CDR1 is MNHNS, CDR2 SASEGT. Trimming left V 3 bases short and J 3 bases short, with 15 bases between. Methods used by the authors: Using reference gene primer amplification, nucleated cell counts were estimated. This table comes from immunoSEQ multiplex PCR, and its TCRdb copy is limited to in-frame clones, with some not included. That table gives V, J and clone size, and the DNA gave D and trimming. The table shows roughly 250,000 clones, with around 85% occurring only once. Living in under 30 US areas, the participants were between about 18 and 90 years of age. Each participant's cohort was designated according to participant-reported clinical history.

The chain is built from TRBV6-1 and TRBJ2-7, with D perhaps matching TRBD2 (5 bases). Sample: PBMCs or T cells enriched from blood (not recorded which). This clonotype was obtained from a woman aged 40 to 50 with acute COVID-19. CDR3 amino acids: CASSERALYGYEQYF. CDR3 bases: TGTGCCAGCAGTGAGCGGGCCCTCTACGGCTACGAGCAGTACTTC.